The rows below give T cell receptor beta chains drawn from one sample of a study of cytotoxic CD8 clonotypes in ibrutinib-treated CLL. Clones were read by immunoSEQ multiplex PCR, and TCRdb kept only the in-frame ones, dropping some. The top ten clones hold over 15% of a sample with tens of thousands of clones, roughly 50% of them seen once. The source was PBMCs, collected before ibrutinib treatment. Receptor source: a human donor with chronic lymphocytic leukemia. The CDR3 runs from the conserved cysteine through the conserved F or W. D genes are given only for firm matches. Clone sizes are given selectively: once, few, many, or a class where the clone is expanded.

v_gene	abundance	j_gene	d_gene	CDR3aa	CDR3nt
TRBV7-7	-	TRBJ2-5	TRBD2	CASSRSGGQETQYF	TGTGCTAGCAGCCGTAGCGGGGGGCAAGAGACCCAGTACTTC
TRBV9	-	TRBJ1-2	-	CASSANWGYGYTF	TGTGCCAGCAGCGCGAACTGGGGGTATGGCTACACCTTC
TRBV11-1	-	TRBJ2-1	TRBD2	CASGGLADYNEQFF	TGTGCCAGCGGGGGACTAGCGGACTACAATGAGCAGTTCTTC
TRBV19	-	TRBJ2-6	TRBD1	CASSFRDRVPGANVLTF	TGTGCCAGTAGTTTCCGGGACAGGGTCCCTGGGGCCAACGTCCTGACTTTC
TRBV9	-	TRBJ2-5	-	CASSVQVDEYQETQYF	TGTGCCAGCAGCGTACAGGTCGATGAGTACCAAGAGACCCAGTACTTC
TRBV6-5	-	TRBJ1-1	-	CASSYGRAMVEAFF	TGTGCCAGCAGTTACGGTAGAGCAATGGTTGAAGCTTTCTTT
TRBV4-1	-	TRBJ1-2	-	CASSQDSLPDGYTF	TGCGCCAGCAGCCAAGACAGTTTGCCGGATGGCTACACCTTC
TRBV11-3	-	TRBJ2-6	-	CASSPKGPGANVLTF	TGTGCCAGCAGCCCGAAGGGGCCTGGGGCCAACGTCCTGACTTTC
TRBV9	-	TRBJ2-3	-	CASSVSTDTQYF	TGTGCCAGCAGCGTATCCACAGATACGCAGTATTTT
TRBV21-1	-	TRBJ2-7	-	CASSTLRASSYEQYF	TGTGCCAGCAGCACCCTGCGGGCGAGCTCCTACGAGCAGTACTTC
TRBV7-3	-	TRBJ2-7	TRBD1	CASTQSSGQAYEQYF	TGTGCCAGCACCCAATCCTCGGGACAGGCCTACGAGCAGTACTTC
TRBV4-1	-	TRBJ1-4	TRBD1	CASSLPGQGLEKLFF	TGCGCCAGCAGCCTTCCGGGACAGGGCCTTGAAAAACTGTTTTTT
TRBV18	once	TRBJ2-3	-	CASSPRTGDTQYF	TGTGCCAGCTCACCACGTACGGGAGATACGCAGTATTTT
TRBV6-5	-	TRBJ2-7	-	CASSSPGPMDYEQYF	TGTGCCAGCAGTTCGCCGGGACCGATGGACTACGAGCAGTACTTC
TRBV10-1	-	TRBJ2-1	-	CASGMEGVNNEQFF	TGCGCCAGCGGAATGGAGGGAGTAAACAATGAGCAGTTCTTC
TRBV11-2	-	TRBJ2-7	-	CASSPVLYEQYF	TGTGCCAGCAGCCCCGTCCTCTACGAGCAGTACTTC
TRBV4-1	-	TRBJ1-5	-	CASSVGTNSNQPQHF	TGCGCCAGCAGCGTCGGGACAAATAGCAATCAGCCCCAGCATTTT
TRBV6-5	-	TRBJ2-5	-	CASSYSGLEGETQYF	TGTGCCAGCAGTTACTCAGGCCTCGAAGGGGAGACCCAGTACTTC
TRBV7-3	-	TRBJ2-5	-	CASSSGWEETQYF	TGTGCCAGCAGCTCCGGGTGGGAAGAGACCCAGTACTTC
TRBV27	-	TRBJ1-1	-	CASSPRPGTPTEAFF	TGTGCCAGCAGTCCCCGCCCCGGCACCCCCACTGAAGCTTTCTTT
TRBV18	few	TRBJ1-6	-	CASSPGVQPAGNSPLHF	TGTGCCAGCTCACCAGGAGTCCAACCTGCAGGGAATTCACCCCTCCACTTT
TRBV5-4	few	TRBJ2-7	TRBD2	CASSLVAGGRAWVLVEQYF	TGTGCCAGCAGCTTGGTGGCGGGGGGAAGGGCCTGGGTCCTCGTCGAGCAGTACTTC
TRBV9	-	TRBJ2-2	-	CASSVAPFPLPNTGELFF	TGTGCCAGCAGCGTAGCCCCCTTTCCATTGCCGAACACCGGGGAGCTGTTTTTT
TRBV7-3	-	TRBJ2-5	-	CASSLGFQETQYF	TGTGCCAGCAGCCTGGGATTTCAAGAGACCCAGTACTTC
TRBV7-8	-	TRBJ1-5	TRBD1	CASSFLGTGNQPQHF	TGTGCCAGCAGCTTCCTCGGGACAGGTAATCAGCCCCAGCATTTT
TRBV28	few	TRBJ1-5	-	CASTFVGRGGQPQHF	TGTGCCAGCACTTTTGTTGGCAGGGGAGGACAGCCCCAGCATTTT
TRBV10-3	few	TRBJ2-7	TRBD2	CATEREGSGEQYF	TGTGCCACGGAGAGGGAGGGGAGTGGCGAGCAGTACTTC
TRBV5-6	-	TRBJ1-2	TRBD1	CASSLSTTGPYGYTF	TGTGCCAGCAGCTTGTCCACGACAGGGCCCTATGGCTACACCTTC
TRBV25-1	few	TRBJ1-1	-	CASRGVGWQLPAFF	TGTGCCAGCAGGGGGGTTGGTTGGCAGTTGCCAGCTTTCTTT
TRBV11-2	few	TRBJ1-1	-	CASSSQENTEAFF	TGTGCCAGCAGCTCACAGGAGAACACTGAAGCTTTCTTT
TRBV4-1	-	TRBJ2-7	-	CASSKAGGRLDYEQYF	TGCGCCAGCAGCAAAGCAGGGGGGCGATTGGACTACGAGCAGTACTTC
TRBV19	-	TRBJ1-4	TRBD1	CASSPGTGPATNEKLFF	TGTGCCAGTAGTCCGGGGACAGGGCCCGCAACTAATGAAAAACTGTTTTTT
TRBV5-1	few	TRBJ2-1	TRBD1	CASSQGQGRYNEQFF	TGCGCCAGCAGCCAGGGACAGGGGCGGTACAATGAGCAGTTCTTC
TRBV5-1	-	TRBJ1-2	-	CASSLERGVYGYTF	TGCGCCAGCAGCTTGGAGCGGGGTGTTTATGGCTACACCTTC
TRBV11-2	few	TRBJ2-4	-	CASSNLRQAFGRNIQYF	TGTGCCAGCAGCAACCTCCGACAGGCCTTTGGGAGAAACATTCAGTACTTC